These 5 T cell receptor beta chains were all obtained from the same sample, sequenced in a study of tumor-infiltrating lymphocytes in oesophageal squamous cell carcinoma. Each CDR3 protein is one row after TCRdb ran MiXCR on the PCR reads. Of more than 10,000 distinct CDR3 sequences in the sample, approximately 52% were seen once. Sequenced material: esophageal tumor tissue. Source of these receptors: a female donor with esophageal squamous cell carcinoma.

The chain recombines TRBV10-1 with TRBJ2-3; D gene ambiguous. Trimming stripped 0 bases from V and 2 bases from J, with 3 bases between. This CDR3 has 13 amino acids. CDR1 is WNHNN, CDR2 SYGVQD, per germline (reference sequence). CDR3 sequence: CASSESATDTQYF. The CDR3 DNA is TGCGCCAGCAGTGAGTCGGCCACAGATACGCAGTATTTT.

The chain is built from TRBV5-1 and TRBJ2-3; the match to TRBD2 covers 8 bases. The V and J ends lost 0 bases and 4 bases, in that order; junction bases with no gene match: 10. This CDR3 has 17 residues. From germline, CDR1 is SGHRS and CDR2 YFSETQ. The CDR3 DNA is TGCGCCAGCAGCTTGGGGCTAGCGGGTCGGGGGGCAGATACGCAGTATTTT. This gives the protein CASSLGLAGRGADTQYF.

This chain links TRBV7-3 with TRBJ2-5; a possible D gene is TRBD2 (6 bases). The last part of the DNA fits TRBJ2-4 better; the J call may be wrong. The CDR3 is made up of 14 amino acids. The germline gives CDR1 SGHTA, CDR2 FQGTGA. The CDR3 reads CASSSQPGLNIQYF. CDR3 coding DNA: TGTGCCAGCAGCTCCCAACCGGGACTAAACATTCAGTACTTC.

This chain connects TRBV28 to TRBJ2-1, with 9 nucleotides matching TRBD1. The tail of the sequence fits TRBJ1-2 better, so the J call may be wrong. The CDR3 extends over 15 amino acids. Looked up from germline, CDR1 is MDHEN and CDR2 is SYDVKM. CDR3: CASSSSGTGKYGYTF. In DNA, the CDR3 is TGTGCCAGCAGTTCATCCGGGACAGGGAAATATGGCTACACCTTC.

Regarding this clonotype: No DNA is shown, since the ends of the CDR3 on it are uncertain; the CDR3 is the one TCRdb lists. The chain couples TRBV6-1 to TRBJ2-6; the table's D call, TRBD1, has no DNA check behind it. The CDR3 adds up to 17 amino acids, both ends counted. In germline, CDR1 is MNHNS, CDR2 SASEGT. This chain's CDR3 is CASSYPREKLLRAVLRF.